This T cell receptor beta chain stems from a study of blood T cell repertoires in COVID-19. Trimming removed 0 bases from V and 5 bases from J; junction bases left unmatched: 6. Germline assignment: CDR1 LNHDA and CDR2 SQIVND (reference sequence). The CDR3 totals 16 residues. Assay used: immunoSEQ multiplex PCR; TCRdb lists only in-frame clones, some missing. The data show 400,000 to 550,000 clones, roughly 85% seen once. Sequencing was carried out using PBMCs or T cells enriched from blood (not recorded which). The chain carries TRBV19 and TRBJ2-5, with 10 bases lining up with TRBD2. The receptor's source is a woman between 18 and 30 years old with acute COVID-19. The CDR3 DNA follows: TGTGCCAGTAGTATAGATCCTAGCGGGGGTTTGGAGACCCAGTACTTC. This sequence encodes CASSIDPSGGLETQYF. Full variable domain (remainder filled in from reference TRBV19 and TRBJ2-5): DGGITQSPKYLFRKEGQNVTLSCEQNLNHDAMYWYRQDPGQGLRLIYYSQIVNDFQKGDIAEGYSVSREKKESFPLTVTSAQKNPTAFYLCASSIDPSGGLETQYFGPGTRLLVL.